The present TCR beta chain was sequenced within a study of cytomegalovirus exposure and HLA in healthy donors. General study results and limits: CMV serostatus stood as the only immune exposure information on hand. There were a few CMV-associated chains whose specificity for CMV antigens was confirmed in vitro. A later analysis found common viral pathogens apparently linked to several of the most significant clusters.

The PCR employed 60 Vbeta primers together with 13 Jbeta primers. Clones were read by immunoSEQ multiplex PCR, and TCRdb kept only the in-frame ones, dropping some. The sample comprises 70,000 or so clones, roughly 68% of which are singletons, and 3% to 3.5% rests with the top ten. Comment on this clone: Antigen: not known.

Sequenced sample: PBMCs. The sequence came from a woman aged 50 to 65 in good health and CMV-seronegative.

The CDR3 spells CASSEGQGLYEQYF. DNA of the CDR3: TGTGCCAGCAGTGAGGGACAGGGCCTCTACGAGCAGTACTTC. This chain joins TRBV2 and TRBJ2-7; 9 bases agree with TRBD1. This CDR3 has 14 residues. In germline, CDR1 is SNHLY, CDR2 FYNNEI. Unmatched junction bases numbered 3, after V lost 3 bases and J lost 3 bases.